These 28 T cell receptor beta chains originate from one sample sequenced in a study of blood T cell repertoires in COVID-19 (TCRdb year 2020). Library preparation was by the immunoSEQ multiplex PCR assay. Entries here come from immuneACCESS through TCRdb and include only in-frame sequences with V and J called. Some clones fail to appear in such tables; in the studies checked, an unresolved V gene covers under half of the shortfall, and the cause of the remainder is unknown. The sample includes fewer than 300,000 clones, with roughly 84% observed a single time. The top ten clonotypes cover 3.1% of the sample. The sample consisted of peripheral blood. Receptor source: a woman aged 18-30 years with acute or convalescent COVID-19.

This chain links TRBV12-5 with TRBJ1-4, with TRBD1 identical over 10 bases. This CDR3 is 16 amino acids long. Germline V gene lookup returns CDR1 LGHNT and CDR2 FRNRAP. The V and J ends lost 6 bases and 8 bases, in that order; junction bases with no gene match: 12. CDR3 sequence: CASGQLWDRGREKLFF. The CDR3 DNA is TGTGCTAGTGGGCAATTGTGGGACAGGGGTAGGGAAAAACTGTTTTTT. Full variable domain (missing parts from reference TRBV12-5 and TRBJ1-4): DARVTQTPRHKVTEMGQEVTMRCQPILGHNTVFWYRQTMMQGLELLAYFRNRAPLDDSGMPKDRFSAEMPDATLATLKIQPSEPRDSAVYFCASGQLWDRGREKLFFGSGTQLSVL.

The chain's CDR3 is CASSAYGRMEADTQYF. The CDR3 DNA sequence: TGTGCCAGCAGCGCGTACGGGAGGATGGAGGCAGATACGCAGTATTTT. The chain recombines TRBV11-2 with TRBJ2-3; 7 bases map to TRBD2. V lost 5 bases and J lost 4; bases outside the gene matches: 12. The CDR3 spans 16 residues. Germline CDR1 and CDR2: SGHAT and FQNNGV.

This clone showed up just a few times. The chain couples TRBV15 to TRBJ1-4, with D perhaps TRBD1 (6 bases). V lost 0 bases and J 2 bases, leaving 10 bases between the germline ends. This CDR3 has 16 residues. Germline CDR1 and CDR2: LNHNV and YYDKDF (reference sequence). The CDR3, as DNA: TGTGCCACCAGCAGAGATCTGGGGGCCACTAATGAAAAACTGTTTTTT. Residues: CATSRDLGATNEKLFF.

The chain links TRBV5-1 to TRBJ2-6, with 9 positions matching TRBD1. In germline, CDR1 is SGHRS, CDR2 YFSETQ. V shed 7 bases and J 1 base; nucleotides not matched to a gene: 12. The CDR3 is 18 amino acids. CDR3 DNA sequence: TGCGCCAGCCGAGTACGGGGACAGGGCCTTTCTGGGGCCAACGTCCTGACTTTC. Residues: CASRVRGQGLSGANVLTF.

The rearrangement links TRBV11-2 to TRBJ2-2, with D possibly being TRBD1 (5 bases). Germline CDR1 and CDR2: SGHAT and FQNNGV. This CDR3 contains 15 residues. V was clipped by 2 bases and J by 5 bases, with 12 bases between them. The DNA for the CDR3 is TGTGCCAGCAGCTTAATGTGGGGCGTAACCGGGGAGCTGTTTTTT. It specifies CASSLMWGVTGELFF.

V and J are TRBV18 and TRBJ2-7, with 13 bases lining up with TRBD2. Trimming cost V 4 bases and J 3 bases; bases outside gene matches: 3. This CDR3 has 15 amino acids. Per germline, CDR1 KGHSH and CDR2 LQKENI. This chain's CDR3 is CASSLGLAGLYEQYF. The CDR3 coding sequence is TGTGCCAGCTCACTGGGACTAGCGGGACTCTACGAGCAGTACTTC.

The CDR3 here is CASSLPGTDQETQYF. In DNA form, the CDR3 reads TGTGCCAGCAGCTTGCCCGGGACAGATCAAGAGACCCAGTACTTC. The rearrangement joins TRBV5-6 to TRBJ2-5; 7 bases are a match to TRBD1. The CDR3 has 15 residues. V gave up 1 base and J gave up 2 bases; unmatched junction bases: 5. The germline V gene has CDR1 SGHDT and CDR2 YYEEEE.

The rearrangement joins TRBV7-8 to TRBJ2-7; perhaps TRBD2 as D (6 bases). Germline V gene data show CDR1 as SGHVS and CDR2 as FQNEAQ. V lost 1 base, J lost 7 bases, and 14 bases lay in between. The CDR3 extends over 14 amino acids. CDR3 in DNA: TGTGCCAGCAGCTTAGGGTCTGGAGGGGAAGAGCAGTACTTC. It specifies CASSLGSGGEEQYF.

This chain connects TRBV9 to TRBJ1-2, with TRBD1 matching 8 bases. Germline V gene sequence: CDR1 SGDLS, CDR2 YYNGEE. V dropped 3 bases and J dropped 2; count of bases not matched to a gene: 6. CDR3 length: 15 residues. The CDR3, as DNA: TGTGCCAGCAGCGCCCAAACAGGGGGGAACTATGGCTACACCTTC. It codes for CASSAQTGGNYGYTF.

J is TRBJ1-5 and V is TRBV4-3, with TRBD1 as a possible D gene (5 bases). Trimming removed 0 bases at V and 6 bases at J, with 9 bases between. This CDR3 contains 14 residues. CDR1 is LGHNA and CDR2 is YSLEER in the germline V gene. This CDR3 reads CASSQDRQGQPQHF. The CDR3 nucleotides read TGCGCCAGCAGCCAAGATCGGCAGGGTCAGCCCCAGCATTTT.

The chain links TRBV28 to TRBJ2-7, with D possibly TRBD1 on 5 matching bases. CDR3 size: 14 residues. V was cut by 7 bases and J by 0 bases, with 13 bases left in between. Germline V gene lookup returns CDR1 MDHEN and CDR2 SYDVKM. The CDR3 DNA sequence: TGTGCCAGCATGACGAGACAGAGCTCCTACGAGCAGTACTTC. Translating it yields CASMTRQSSYEQYF. Full variable domain (rest looked up from reference TRBV28 and TRBJ2-7): DVKVTQSSRYLVKRTGEKVFLECVQDMDHENMFWYRQDPGLGLRLIYFSYDVKMKEKGDIPEGYSVSREKKERFSLILESASTNQTSMYLCASMTRQSSYEQYFGPGTRLTVT.

This chain's CDR3 is CASSTGQGQAYEQYF. Written as DNA, the CDR3 is TGTGCCAGCAGCACCGGACAGGGACAAGCCTACGAGCAGTACTTC. The genes are TRBV9 and TRBJ2-7; 8 nucleotides agree with TRBD1. The CDR3 has 15 amino acids. The V segment lost 4 bases and the J segment 2 bases; nucleotides outside the gene matches: 8. CDR1 and CDR2 (germline): SGDLS, YYNGEE. Together with reference TRBV9 and TRBJ2-7, the CDR3 gives the full variable domain: DSGVTQTPKHLITATGQRVTLRCSPRSGDLSVYWYQQSLDQGLQFLIQYYNGEERAKGNILERFSAQQFPDLHSELNLSSLELGDSALYFCASSTGQGQAYEQYFGPGTRLTVT.

This clone was observed a handful of times. The genes are TRBV6-2 or TRBV6-3 and TRBJ2-5; 10 nucleotides line up with TRBD2. In germline, CDR1 is MNHEY, CDR2 SVGEGT. The CDR3 is 18 amino acids. V trimming: 0 bases; J trimming: 1 base; junction bases outside the gene matches: 8. The CDR3 is CASSYSMIAGGRQETQYF. CDR3 coding DNA: TGTGCCAGCAGTTACTCGATGATAGCGGGAGGCCGCCAAGAGACCCAGTACTTC.

This chain links TRBV7-8 with TRBJ2-2; 8 bases are shared with TRBD2. J was trimmed by 8 bases and V by 6 bases; bases with no gene match: 11. Germline V lookup: CDR1 SGHVS, CDR2 FQNEAQ. The CDR3 spans 15 residues. The CDR3 DNA is TGTGCCAGCAGGACCGGGACTAGTGGGCGTGGGGAGCTGTTTTTT. It specifies CASRTGTSGRGELFF.

This chain links TRBV7-2 with TRBJ2-3; tentative D call: TRBD2 (6 bases). With 2 bases removed from V and 4 bases from J, the gap between germline ends came to 19 bases. Germline loops: CDR1 SGHTA, CDR2 FQGNSA. The CDR3 consists of 17 residues. In nucleotides, the CDR3 is TGTGCCAGCAGCTTACGTATTACTAGCAGCTTTTCAGATACGCAGTATTTT. Protein: CASSLRITSSFSDTQYF.

This clone was seen a single time. The V and J genes are TRBV28 and TRBJ2-7; 8 bases are a match to TRBD1. The CDR3 is made up of 15 amino acids. Germline lookup yields CDR1 MDHEN and CDR2 SYDVKM. Germline trimming cut 2 bases from V and 4 bases from J; bases unmatched to any gene: 7. CDR3 in amino acids: CASSLAAQGAYEQYF. In DNA, the CDR3 is TGTGCCAGCAGTTTAGCAGCCCAGGGGGCGTACGAGCAGTACTTC.

The chain uses TRBV19 and TRBJ2-7, with 9 bases matching TRBD1. V was clipped by 5 bases and J by 4 bases; unmatched bases: 3. CDR1 is LNHDA and CDR2 is SQIVND in the germline V gene (reference sequence). This CDR3 region has 13 residues. In nucleotides, the CDR3 is TGTGCCAGTAGTCCGGACAGGGGATACGAGCAGTACTTC. Its protein is CASSPDRGYEQYF.

The chain employs TRBV5-1 and TRBJ2-7; 11 bases line up with TRBD2. This CDR3 spans 14 amino acids. Germline CDR1 SGHRS, CDR2 YFSETQ. V shed 5 bases, J shed 5 bases, and the junction held 6 bases outside the gene matches. CDR3 in amino acids: CASRPPGLADEQYF. The CDR3 DNA reads TGCGCCAGCAGACCCCCGGGACTAGCGGACGAGCAGTACTTC.

This chain links TRBV9 with TRBJ2-3, with 10 bases that match TRBD2. This CDR3 is built from 17 residues. J gave up 1 base and V 0 bases, and 5 bases lay outside the gene matches. Germline V CDR1 and CDR2: SGDLS, YYNGEE. CDR3 in DNA: TGTGCCAGCAGCGTAGCTACGGGGACTAGCGGCACAGATACGCAGTATTTT. Translating it yields CASSVATGTSGTDTQYF.

The chain joins TRBV7-3 to TRBJ2-2; 7 nucleotides line up with TRBD2. CDR3 length equals 16 residues. With V trimmed by 3 bases and J by 2 bases, 6 bases remained unmatched. Germline V gene lookup returns CDR1 SGHTA and CDR2 FQGTGA. The CDR3 loop is CASSLRGTTNTGELFF. The CDR3 DNA is TGTGCCAGCAGCTTGCGAGGGACTACTAACACCGGGGAGCTGTTTTTT. Drawing the rest from reference TRBV7-3 and TRBJ2-2, the complete variable domain is GAGVSQTPSNKVTEKGKYVELRCDPISGHTALYWYRQSLGQGPEFLIYFQGTGAADDSGLPNDRFFAVRPEGSVSTLKIQRTERGDSAVYLCASSLRGTTNTGELFFGEGSRLTVL.

This clone appeared a few times. The rearrangement uses TRBV9 and TRBJ2-3; 11 bases map to TRBD2. Losses at the gene ends were 4 bases for V and 3 bases for J; bases not matched to a gene: 7. Looked up from germline, CDR1 is SGDLS and CDR2 is YYNGEE. This CDR3 region has 16 residues. The DNA for the CDR3 is TGTGCCAGCAGCAGAACTAGCGGGAGTCGTACAGATACGCAGTATTTT. Amino acid sequence: CASSRTSGSRTDTQYF.

V gene TRBV7-9 combines with J gene TRBJ2-1; TRBD2 agrees at 9 bases. CDR1 and CDR2 (germline): SEHNR, FQNEAQ (reference sequence). The V gene end was trimmed by 1 base and the J gene end by 7 bases; junction bases not matched to a gene: 5. This CDR3 contains 15 residues. The CDR3 loop reads CASSLEWREGNEQFF. The CDR3 DNA reads TGTGCCAGCAGCTTAGAATGGCGGGAGGGAAATGAGCAGTTCTTC.

The chain combines TRBV3-1 (or the pseudogene TRBV3-2) with TRBJ2-2, with 8 bases aligning to TRBD1. Germline V gene lookup returns CDR1 LGHDT and CDR2 YNNKEL (reference sequence). CDR3 length equals 15 residues. Losses at the gene ends were 4 bases for V and 7 bases for J; bases not matched to a gene: 8. The CDR3 loop is CASSPPGGFGGELFF. The CDR3 DNA follows: TGTGCCAGCAGCCCGCCAGGGGGCTTCGGCGGGGAGCTGTTTTTT.

The rearrangement joins TRBV20-1 to TRBJ1-2; D is ambiguous. The CDR3 spans 11 residues. The V gene lost 0 bases and the J gene lost 8 bases, with 7 bases spanning the gap. From germline, CDR1 is DFQATT and CDR2 SNEGSKA (reference sequence). The CDR3 DNA sequence: TGCAGTGCTAGAGATGGCTCCGGCTACACCTTC. Translation gives CSARDGSGYTF.

This sequence joins TRBV10-3 and TRBJ1-3; D not certain. In germline, CDR1 is ENHRY, CDR2 SYGVKD. The CDR3 sequence is 15 residues long. The V and J ends lost 5 bases and 0 bases respectively, with 11 bases between them. This chain's CDR3 is CAISPGPLSGNTIYF. CDR3 in DNA: TGTGCCATCAGTCCAGGCCCCCTCTCTGGAAACACCATATATTTT.

The chain combines TRBV19 with TRBJ1-5; TRBD1 agrees at 8 bases. The CDR3 extends over 16 amino acids. V lost 1 base to trimming and J lost 5 bases; unmatched junction nucleotides: 7. The V gene's germline CDR1 is LNHDA and CDR2 SQIVND (reference sequence). This CDR3 is CASSIGGQGYDQPQHF. CDR3 coding DNA: TGTGCCAGTAGTATAGGCGGACAGGGATATGATCAGCCCCAGCATTTT.

This chain joins TRBV7-9 and TRBJ1-6; TRBD1 is a possible D gene (6 bases). Germline CDR1 and CDR2: SEHNR and FQNEAQ (reference sequence). The CDR3 consists of 15 residues. Trimming stripped 5 bases from V and 7 bases from J, with 15 bases between. CDR3 in DNA: TGTGCCAGCAGCGGGCAGACAGGCTCCAATTCACCCCTCCACTTT. Protein product: CASSGQTGSNSPLHF.

The rearrangement uses TRBV19 and TRBJ1-1; 7 bases map to TRBD1. The V gene's germline CDR1 is LNHDA and CDR2 SQIVND (reference sequence). The CDR3 extends over 15 amino acids. V lost 8 bases and J lost 2; bases outside the gene matches: 11. The CDR3: CASLLQGPTNTEAFF. The CDR3 DNA sequence: TGTGCCAGTCTACTACAGGGGCCTACCAACACTGAAGCTTTCTTT.